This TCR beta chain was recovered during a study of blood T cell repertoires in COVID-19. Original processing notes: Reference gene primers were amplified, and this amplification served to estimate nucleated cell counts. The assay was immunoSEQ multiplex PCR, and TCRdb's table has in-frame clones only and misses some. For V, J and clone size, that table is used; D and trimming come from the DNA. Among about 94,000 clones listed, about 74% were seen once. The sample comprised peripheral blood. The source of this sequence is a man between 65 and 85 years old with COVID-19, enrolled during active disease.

The CDR3 loop reads CASSPGTSPPSEQFF. Written as DNA, the CDR3 is TGTGCCAGCAGCCCCGGGACTAGTCCGCCTAGTGAGCAGTTCTTC. The V and J genes are TRBV7-6 and TRBJ2-1; TRBD2 agrees at 8 bases. Per the germline V gene, CDR1 is SGHVS and CDR2 is FNYEAQ. CDR3 length: 15 amino acids. The V gene end was trimmed by 5 bases and the J gene end by 9 bases; junction bases not matched to a gene: 12.